This is a list of T cell receptor beta chains from one sample in a study of cytotoxic CD8 clonotypes in ibrutinib-treated CLL. TCRdb keeps only in-frame clones here, not all; method: immunoSEQ multiplex PCR. The table includes about 270,000 clones, more than 70% detected once. The sample in question was PBMCs, obtained at disease progression, from a patient treated with ibrutinib. The source is a human donor with chronic lymphocytic leukemia. The CDR3 runs from the conserved cysteine through the conserved F or W. The D gene is left open where the match is weak. The size field is filled for only some rows; it gives once, few, many or a size class.

V gene	J gene	clone size	D gene	CDR3 protein	CDR3 DNA
TRBV6-6	TRBJ2-5	NA	NA	CASSSLETQYF	TGTGCCAGCAGTTCCTTAGAGACCCAGTACTTC
TRBV10-3	TRBJ2-5	once	NA	CAIMAGSQETQYF	TGTGCCATCATGGCGGGTTCACAAGAGACCCAGTACTTC
TRBV7-2	TRBJ2-7	NA	TRBD2	CASSPRWVAGGYEQYF	TGTGCCAGCAGCCCCCGATGGGTAGCGGGGGGCTACGAGCAGTACTTC
TRBV29-1	TRBJ2-1	NA	TRBD2	CSVASGGASEQFF	TGCAGCGTAGCTAGCGGGGGGGCCAGTGAGCAGTTCTTC
TRBV7-3	TRBJ1-5	NA	TRBD1	CASSYPFRQGGKLWSNQPQHF	TGTGCCAGCAGCTACCCTTTCCGACAGGGGGGGAAGCTATGGAGCAATCAGCCCCAGCATTTT
TRBV7-6	TRBJ2-5	NA	NA	CASSLGVGETQYF	TGTGCCAGCAGCTTAGGTGTGGGAGAGACCCAGTACTTC
TRBV5-1	TRBJ2-1	few	TRBD1	CASSWTGGISIEQFF	TGCGCCAGCAGCTGGACAGGGGGCATTTCAATTGAGCAGTTCTTC
TRBV6-5	TRBJ2-7	once	TRBD1	CASKRQGSSYEQYF	TGTGCCAGCAAACGACAGGGTAGCTCCTACGAGCAGTACTTC
TRBV7-9	TRBJ2-7	NA	NA	CASSLYAGQTYEQYF	TGTGCCAGCAGCTTATACGCGGGACAGACCTACGAGCAGTACTTC
TRBV7-2	TRBJ1-5	NA	NA	CASSALGGIQPQHF	TGTGCCAGCAGCGCCCTCGGGGGAATTCAGCCCCAGCATTTT
TRBV4-1	TRBJ1-1	few	NA	CASSPSHNTEAFF	TGCGCCAGCAGCCCCAGCCACAACACTGAAGCTTTCTTT
TRBV29-1	TRBJ2-5	NA	NA	CSALRARETQYF	TGCAGCGCGCTCAGGGCGAGGGAGACCCAGTACTTC
TRBV11-2	TRBJ1-2	NA	NA	CASSRLQGYNNGYTF	TGTGCCAGCAGTCGACTACAGGGCTATAATAATGGCTACACCTTC
TRBV2	TRBJ2-1	NA	TRBD2	CASSFKGTSGGATDEQFF	TGTGCCAGCAGTTTTAAAGGGACTAGCGGGGGGGCCACGGATGAGCAGTTCTTC
TRBV7-9	TRBJ2-1	NA	NA	CASSLGIREQFF	TGTGCCAGCAGCTTAGGAATTAGGGAGCAGTTCTTC
TRBV10-3	TRBJ2-3	NA	TRBD2	CAISSDSGGFTDTQYF	TGTGCCATCAGCTCAGATAGCGGGGGGTTCACAGATACGCAGTATTTT
TRBV7-6	TRBJ2-3	NA	NA	CASSPRVFTDTQYF	TGTGCCAGCAGCCCGCGGGTCTTCACAGATACGCAGTATTTT
TRBV5-1	TRBJ2-5	NA	NA	CASRMGSETQYF	TGCGCCAGCAGGATGGGTTCCGAGACCCAGTACTTC
TRBV9	TRBJ2-3	once	NA	CASSSIIGGSNEADTQYF	TGTGCCAGCAGCTCGATCATTGGGGGGTCTAACGAGGCAGATACGCAGTATTTT
TRBV7-8	TRBJ2-7	NA	NA	CASSLRRPYEQYF	TGTGCCAGCAGCTTGCGGAGGCCCTACGAGCAGTACTTC
TRBV5-1	TRBJ2-7	NA	NA	CASSLVGASYEQYF	TGCGCCAGCAGCTTGGTGGGGGCTTCCTACGAGCAGTACTTC
TRBV7-6	TRBJ1-1	NA	NA	CASSWRASRKINTEAFF	TGTGCCAGCAGCTGGAGAGCGAGCCGTAAGATAAACACTGAAGCTTTCTTT
TRBV6-1	TRBJ2-4	NA	NA	CASMRANIQYF	TGTGCCAGCATGAGGGCCAACATTCAGTACTTC
TRBV7-8	TRBJ2-7	NA	TRBD2	CASSSSGGRGYEQYF	TGTGCCAGCAGTTCTAGCGGGGGGAGAGGCTACGAGCAGTACTTC
TRBV9	TRBJ2-5	NA	NA	CASGRQETQYF	TGTGCCAGCGGACGGCAAGAGACCCAGTACTTC
TRBV7-9	TRBJ1-2	NA	NA	CASSPRNSAYGYTF	TGTGCCAGCAGCCCTCGTAATTCGGCCTATGGCTACACCTTC
TRBV11-1	TRBJ2-7	NA	TRBD2	CASSLAGGAMEQYF	TGTGCCAGCAGCTTAGCGGGAGGGGCTATGGAGCAGTACTTC
TRBV25-1	TRBJ1-1	NA	NA	CASSHQRGRQNTEAFF	TGTGCCAGCAGCCACCAAAGAGGGCGGCAGAACACTGAAGCTTTCTTT
TRBV5-4	TRBJ2-1	NA	NA	CASSLDASSYNEQFF	TGTGCCAGCAGCTTGGACGCAAGCTCCTACAATGAGCAGTTCTTC
TRBV9	TRBJ2-3	NA	NA	CASREDGGASGTQYF	TGTGCCAGCAGAGAGGACGGAGGCGCGTCGGGAACGCAGTATTTT
TRBV7-9	TRBJ2-7	once	NA	CASSLVRIEQYF	TGTGCCAGCAGCTTAGTACGTATTGAGCAGTACTTC
TRBV4-1	TRBJ2-2	NA	TRBD2	CASSHSSGRNTGELFF	TGCGCCAGCAGCCATAGTAGCGGGAGGAACACCGGGGAGCTGTTTTTT
TRBV9	TRBJ2-6	few	TRBD2	CASRRGGSNVLTF	TGTGCCAGCAGACGCGGGGGGTCCAACGTCCTGACTTTC
TRBV19	TRBJ1-1	NA	TRBD1	CASSMSTGTVNTEAFF	TGTGCCAGTAGTATGAGCACCGGGACAGTTAACACTGAAGCTTTCTTT
TRBV27	TRBJ1-4	NA	NA	CASGTYQTNEKLFF	TGTGCCAGCGGGACTTACCAAACTAATGAAAAACTGTTTTTT
TRBV6-5	TRBJ1-2	NA	NA	CASSGPFFYGYTF	TGTGCCAGCAGTGGGCCCTTTTTCTATGGCTACACCTTC
TRBV7-9	TRBJ2-7	NA	NA	CASSLDGREQYF	TGTGCCAGCAGCTTAGACGGACGGGAGCAGTACTTC
TRBV28	TRBJ2-7	NA	NA	CASRPTGLSFLGAPTYEQYF	TGTGCCAGCAGACCGACCGGGCTCTCGTTCTTGGGGGCGCCCACCTACGAGCAGTACTTC
TRBV28	TRBJ2-3	NA	TRBD2	CASSSRLAGGDTQYF	TGTGCCAGCAGTTCCCGACTAGCGGGAGGGGATACGCAGTATTTT
TRBV6-5	TRBJ2-1	NA	NA	CASSYSQGQNEQFF	TGTGCCAGCAGTTACTCCCAGGGCCAGAATGAGCAGTTCTTC
TRBV7-2	TRBJ2-1	NA	TRBD1	CASSPRGQRTYNEQFF	TGTGCCAGCAGCCCCCGGGGACAGCGTACTTACAATGAGCAGTTCTTC
TRBV18	TRBJ2-6	NA	NA	CASSPSPGANVLTF	TGTGCCAGCTCACCGAGCCCGGGGGCCAACGTCCTGACTTTC
TRBV7-8	TRBJ2-5	NA	NA	CASSLSLRQTETQYF	TGTGCCAGCAGCTTATCCTTAAGACAGACGGAGACCCAGTACTTC
TRBV19	TRBJ2-1	NA	NA	CASSNGGGRLSATHNEQFF	TGTGCCAGTAGTAATGGGGGTGGCAGGCTATCCGCAACCCACAATGAGCAGTTCTTC
TRBV20-1	TRBJ1-2	NA	NA	CSARGTHGYTF	TGCAGTGCTAGGGGGACCCATGGCTACACCTTC
TRBV6-6	TRBJ1-1	NA	NA	CASSYDCAEAFF	TGTGCCAGCAGTTATGATTGCGCTGAAGCTTTCTTT
TRBV6-1	TRBJ2-5	NA	NA	CASSSQPYQETQYF	TGTGCCAGCAGCTCCCAACCGTACCAAGAGACCCAGTACTTC
TRBV19	TRBJ1-4	NA	TRBD1	CASSPYRGRESNEKLFF	TGTGCCAGTAGCCCCTACAGGGGGCGGGAGAGTAATGAAAAACTGTTTTTT